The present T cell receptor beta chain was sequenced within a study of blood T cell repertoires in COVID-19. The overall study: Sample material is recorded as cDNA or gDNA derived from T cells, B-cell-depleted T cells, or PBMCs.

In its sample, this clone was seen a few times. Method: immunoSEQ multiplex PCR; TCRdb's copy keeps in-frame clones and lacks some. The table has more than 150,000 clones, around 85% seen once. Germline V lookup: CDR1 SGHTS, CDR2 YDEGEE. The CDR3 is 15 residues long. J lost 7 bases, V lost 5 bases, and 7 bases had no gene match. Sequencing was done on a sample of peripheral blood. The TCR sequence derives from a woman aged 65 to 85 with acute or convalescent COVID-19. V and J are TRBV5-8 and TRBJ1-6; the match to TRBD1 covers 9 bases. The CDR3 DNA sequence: TGTGCCAGCAGAGACGGGACAGGGAAGAATTCACCCCTCCACTTT. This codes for CASRDGTGKNSPLHF. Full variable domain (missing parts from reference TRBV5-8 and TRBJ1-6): EAGVTQSPTHLIKTRGQQATLRCSPISGHTSVYWYQQALGLGLQFLLWYDEGEERNRGNFPPRFSGRQFPNYSSELNVNALELEDSALYLCASRDGTGKNSPLHFGNGTRLTVT.